The 17 T cell receptor beta chains in this list originate from one sample, sequenced in a study of shared clonotypes between healthy human individuals. Sequencing used immunoSEQ multiplex PCR; TCRdb keeps in-frame clones, though not all of them. The sample has 2 million to 2.5 million clones; more than 90% are singletons. The sample comprised naive CD4+ T cells sorted from blood. Documented subset: CD45RA+ positively selected. The receptors originated from a man aged 18 to 30 in good health.

The chain carries TRBV7-2 and TRBJ1-5; 7 positions agree with TRBD1. Trimming cost V 1 base and J 1 base; bases outside gene matches: 4. The CDR3 runs 16 residues. Germline V gives CDR1 SGHTA, CDR2 FQGNSA. The CDR3 reads CASSLGQGPSNQPQHF. CDR3 in DNA: TGTGCCAGCAGCTTAGGACAGGGCCCAAGCAATCAGCCCCAGCATTTT.

The genes are TRBV5-4 and TRBJ1-3, with 7 nucleotides matching TRBD1. Germline V gives CDR1 SGHNT, CDR2 YYREEE (reference sequence). The CDR3 runs 15 residues. Trimming cost V 0 bases and J 3 bases; bases outside gene matches: 3. The CDR3 is CASSLGQGNGNTIYF. Written as DNA, the CDR3 is TGTGCCAGCAGCTTGGGACAGGGTAATGGAAACACCATATATTTT.

V gene TRBV28 combines with J gene TRBJ1-4; 7 bases are shared with TRBD1. CDR3 length: 15 amino acids. Germline V gene lookup returns CDR1 MDHEN and CDR2 SYDVKM. With 6 bases clipped from V and 5 bases from J, the junction kept 9 bases outside the gene matches. CDR3 coding DNA: TGTGCCAGCAGAACGGACAGGAATAAGAATGAAAAACTGTTTTTT. It specifies CASRTDRNKNEKLFF.

The chain combines TRBV6-1 with TRBJ1-2; the match to TRBD1 covers 11 bases. Germline V gives CDR1 MNHNS, CDR2 SASEGT. The CDR3 runs to 15 residues. The trim removed 5 bases at V and 8 bases at J, leaving 10 bases unmatched. CDR3 sequence: CASSFQGTGGNGYTF. DNA for the CDR3: TGTGCCAGCAGTTTCCAGGGGACAGGGGGTAACGGCTACACCTTC.

This chain links TRBV18 with TRBJ1-1; D is unresolved. V was shortened by 6 bases and J by 1 base, with 12 bases between the two germline ends. In germline, CDR1 is KGHSH, CDR2 LQKENI. The CDR3 runs to 14 residues. CDR3 region: CASSPGGTNTEAFF. The CDR3 DNA sequence: TGTGCCAGCTCCCCAGGAGGAACGAACACTGAAGCTTTCTTT.

The chain links TRBV7-9 to TRBJ1-1; D may be TRBD1 (5 bases). Germline V gives CDR1 SEHNR, CDR2 FQNEAQ (reference sequence). The ends were cut back, 6 bases at V and 6 bases at J, with 17 bases in the middle. This CDR3 is 14 amino acids long. The CDR3 region has the DNA TGTGCCAGCAGAATCCTGGCGGGGGTACCTGAAGCTTTCTTT. It codes for CASRILAGVPEAFF.

Comment on this clone: Other DNA sequences of this sample code for an identical CDR3. The genes are TRBV4-3 and TRBJ1-1, with a possible D match to TRBD1 (5 bases). Germline CDR1 reads LGHNA; CDR2 reads YSLEER. V lost 0 bases, J lost 1 base, and 9 bases lay in between. The CDR3 covers 15 residues. The CDR3 spells CASSQDGGANTEAFF. The CDR3, as DNA: TGCGCCAGCAGCCAAGATGGAGGGGCGAACACTGAAGCTTTCTTT.

The rearrangement links TRBV6-1 to TRBJ1-2; unclear D gene. Trimming left V 2 bases short and J 8 bases short, with 9 bases between. The CDR3 loop spans 12 amino acids. Germline CDR1 is MNHNS and CDR2 is SASEGT. DNA for the CDR3: TGTGCCAGCAGTGAAATCTCGGGCGGCTACACCTTC. Translating it yields CASSEISGGYTF.

The chain carries TRBV7-9 and TRBJ2-7; 9 bases align to TRBD2. Germline values: CDR1 SEHNR, CDR2 FQNEAQ (reference sequence). Unmatched junction bases numbered 12, after V lost 5 bases and J lost 4 bases. CDR3 size: 16 residues. CDR3 protein: CASSLWAGGPIYEQYF. The CDR3 nucleotides are TGTGCCAGCAGCCTGTGGGCGGGAGGGCCAATTTACGAGCAGTACTTC.

About this clone: The same CDR3 arises from other DNA sequences in this sample as well. Written as DNA, the CDR3 is TGTGCCAGCTCACCACAGGGGGCGGATCAGCCCCAGCATTTT. It specifies CASSPQGADQPQHF. J is TRBJ1-5 and V is TRBV18; TRBD1 agrees at 7 bases. The J segment lost 5 bases and the V segment lost 1 base, leaving 2 bases of the junction unmatched. Germline CDR1 and CDR2: KGHSH and LQKENI. This CDR3 has 14 residues.

Written as DNA, the CDR3 is TGTGCCAGCAGACGTACCGGGACTAGCGGGGACAATGAGCAGTTCTTC. Translated: CASRRTGTSGDNEQFF. The chain links TRBV11-2 to TRBJ2-1; 13 bases are a match to TRBD2. With 6 bases clipped from V and 5 bases from J, the junction kept 7 bases outside the gene matches. Germline assignment: CDR1 SGHAT and CDR2 FQNNGV. The CDR3 contains 16 residues.

V and J are TRBV6-5 and TRBJ1-2; 10 bases are shared with TRBD1. Germline V gives CDR1 MNHEY, CDR2 SVGAGI. J lost 6 bases, V lost 5 bases, and 3 bases had no gene match. The length of the CDR3 is 13 residues. CDR3 sequence (DNA): TGTGCCAGCAGTGCCGGGACAGGGGATGGCTACACCTTC. This gives the protein CASSAGTGDGYTF.

Worth noting for this clone: The same CDR3 also results from other DNA sequences found in this sample. J is TRBJ2-7 and V is TRBV20-1; D is unresolved. This CDR3 has 11 residues. Per the germline V gene, CDR1 is DFQATT and CDR2 is SNEGSKA (reference sequence). Trimming took off 3 bases at V and 5 bases at J, with 8 bases between the two ends. CDR3 amino acids: CSARSGHEQYF. In DNA, the CDR3 is TGCAGTGCTAGGTCTGGCCACGAGCAGTACTTC.

V usage is TRBV5-1 and J usage is TRBJ2-7; no firm D call. The CDR3 is made up of 12 amino acids. V was pared by 7 bases and J by 0 bases, with 8 bases between. Germline CDR1 SGHRS, CDR2 YFSETQ. CDR3: CASLSPSYEQYF. Here the CDR3 DNA reads TGCGCCAGCTTATCCCCCTCCTACGAGCAGTACTTC.

This rearrangement joins TRBV7-8 to TRBJ2-1; D is possibly TRBD1 or TRBD2 (5 bases each). The CDR3 runs to 15 residues. Trimming left V 2 bases short and J 4 bases short, with 12 bases between. From germline, CDR1 is SGHVS and CDR2 FQNEAQ. In DNA, the CDR3 is TGTGCCAGCAGCTTAAGGGACGGTCAATACAATGAGCAGTTCTTC. Amino acid sequence: CASSLRDGQYNEQFF.

The chain links TRBV6-5 to TRBJ2-7; the match to TRBD1 covers 7 bases. The CDR3 loop spans 14 amino acids. The germline V gene encodes CDR1 MNHEY and CDR2 SVGAGI. The trim removed 5 bases at V and 2 bases at J, leaving 6 bases unmatched. The CDR3 DNA is TGTGCCAGCAGTATCGACAGGGCCCCCTACGAGCAGTACTTC. Translating it yields CASSIDRAPYEQYF.

The J gene is TRBJ1-2, the V gene TRBV7-9; no firm D call. The germline CDR1 and CDR2 sequences are SEHNR and FQNEAQ (reference sequence). V lost 4 bases, J lost 7 bases, and 19 bases lay in between. The CDR3 runs 15 residues. The CDR3 DNA reads TGTGCCAGCAGCTCATCCTGGACCTTCCGGGGTGGCTACACCTTC. This encodes CASSSSWTFRGGYTF.